Listed here is a single T cell receptor (beta chain). These data come from a study of blood T cell repertoires in COVID-19. Across the study: There were acute and convalescent COVID-19 samples, and they came from the United States, Italy and Spain. PBMCs, B-cell-depleted T cells, or T cells provided the cDNA or gDNA that made up the material.

This CDR3 comprises 16 residues. Germline V gives CDR1 SGHDT, CDR2 YYEEEE. With 5 bases removed from V and 0 bases from J, the gap between germline ends came to 17 bases. In the source study's methods: Cell counts per sample came from amplifying reference gene primers. Generated by immunoSEQ multiplex PCR, the TCRdb table keeps only in-frame clones and is missing some. V, J and clone size reflect that table, while D and trimming were determined from the DNA. The sample consists of 84,000 or so clones, around 88% of them appearing once. Sequencing was done on a sample of peripheral blood. This receptor was obtained from a man of 80 years or more with active or convalescent COVID-19. The chain uses TRBV5-6 and TRBJ2-5; perhaps TRBD2 as D (7 bases). The CDR3 DNA is TGTGCCAGCAGTTTTCGGGGGGCTCTGTACCAAGAGACCCAGTACTTC. This sequence encodes CASSFRGALYQETQYF.